Sequencing of this T cell receptor beta chain was carried out in a study of shared clonotypes between healthy human individuals. Here immunoSEQ multiplex PCR was the method, and the copy in TCRdb shows in-frame clones only, minus some. The sample has a few million clones, 80% to 95% seen once. The CDR3 runs 16 residues. The ends lost 4 bases at V and 3 bases at J; junction bases unmatched: 12. In germline, CDR1 is SGDLS, CDR2 YYNGEE. For this clone: The antigen remains unidentified.

Naive CD8 cells were CD45RO-negative, positively selected for CCR7, excluding terminally differentiated effector memory CD45RA+ cells. Findings and caveats of the study: The rarefaction results pointed to incomplete sorted-subset sequencing despite large depth.

The origin of this receptor is a man younger than 35 in good health. Some clones in this sample may be carry-over from other donors' samples. Sequenced material: naive CD8+ T cells from PBMCs. The chain uses TRBV9 and TRBJ2-7, with 8 positions matching TRBD2. The CDR3 sequence is CASSSVERGHLYEQYF. In DNA form, the CDR3 reads TGTGCCAGCAGCTCAGTAGAGCGGGGGCATCTCTACGAGCAGTACTTC.